One T cell receptor beta chain is described in this entry. Its antigen is not known. Amplification used 60 Vbeta primers and 13 Jbeta primers. Generated by immunoSEQ multiplex PCR, the TCRdb table keeps only in-frame clones and is missing some. The table shows approximately 250,000 clones, with roughly 73% occurring only once. The data were obtained in a study of cytomegalovirus exposure and HLA in healthy donors. As for the study in general: T cells numbering about 179 million yielded around 120 million unique TCR beta sequences in an earlier analysis.

Study-wide points: Many donors shared some public TCRs, even though most TCR sequences were rare. The authors listed 150 to 200 TCR beta chains as cytomegalovirus-associated.

The CDR3 is made up of 16 amino acids. Germline CDR1 is SGHRS and CDR2 is YFSETQ. Trimming cost V 1 base and J 6 bases, with 16 bases left between them. The sequenced sample consisted of PBMCs. The receptor comes from a boy between 10 and 17 years old in good health and CMV-seronegative. This chain uses TRBV5-1 with TRBJ2-2, with TRBD2 as a possible D gene (6 bases). The CDR3 coding sequence is TGCGCCAGCAGCTTGTATGGAGGGGAGATCCCCGGGGAGCTGTTTTTT. Translation: CASSLYGGEIPGELFF.